This T cell receptor beta chain was sequenced in a study of CD8+CD57+ T cells in acquired aplastic anemia. At the level of the study: When averaged, DNA from sorted CD4+ and CD8+ cells came to 2.5 to 4 ug. CD4+ cell libraries from healthy donors averaged roughly 10 million reads. Whole-study findings and limits: Patients and controls turned out to have approximately 29 CD8+ CDR3 sequences in common. Between patients and controls, CD8+ Simpson's diversity did not vary significantly.

Note on this clonotype: Its antigen is as yet unknown.

This CDR3 contains 14 residues. Trimming took 2 bases from V and 4 from J; bases not matched to a gene: 4. From germline, CDR1 is ENHRY and CDR2 SYGVKD. TCR beta VDJ and CDR3 profiles were obtained from a genomic DNA template. TCRdb used MiXCR to reprocess the reads, holding one entry per CDR3 protein. The table includes more than 150,000 distinct CDR3 sequences, roughly half detected once. The V gene is TRBV10-3, the J gene TRBJ2-7; the match to TRBD2 covers 8 bases. The clonotype comes from a human donor in good health. Sequencing used sorted CD4+, CD8+, or CD8+CD57+ T cells (not recorded which) from PBMCs. The CDR3 region has the DNA TGTGCCATCAGTGAGGGCGGGGGGATTTACGAGCAGTACTTC. This encodes CAISEGGGIYEQYF.